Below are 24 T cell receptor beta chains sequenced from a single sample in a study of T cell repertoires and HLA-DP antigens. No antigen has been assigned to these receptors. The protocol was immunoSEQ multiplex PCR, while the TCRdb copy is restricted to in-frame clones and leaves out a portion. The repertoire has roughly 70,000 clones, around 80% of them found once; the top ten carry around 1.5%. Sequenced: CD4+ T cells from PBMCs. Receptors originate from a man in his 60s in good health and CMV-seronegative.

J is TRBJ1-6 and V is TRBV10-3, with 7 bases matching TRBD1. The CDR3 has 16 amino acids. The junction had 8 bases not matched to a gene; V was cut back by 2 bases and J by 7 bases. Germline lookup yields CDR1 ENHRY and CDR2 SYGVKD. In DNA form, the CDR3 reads TGTGCCATCAGTGAGGGAGGGGGCTCGCGAAATTCACCCCTCCACTTT. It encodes CAISEGGGSRNSPLHF.

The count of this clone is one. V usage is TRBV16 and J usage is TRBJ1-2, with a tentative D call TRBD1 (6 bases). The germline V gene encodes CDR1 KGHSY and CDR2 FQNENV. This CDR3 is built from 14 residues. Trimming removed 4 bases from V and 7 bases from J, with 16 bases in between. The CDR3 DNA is TGTGCCAGCAGCCCCAACGCAGGGGACTCTGGCTACACCTTC. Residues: CASSPNAGDSGYTF.

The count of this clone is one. The chain's CDR3 is CASSVSGLAYEQYF. In nucleotides, the CDR3 is TGTGCCAGTAGTGTGTCGGGACTAGCCTACGAGCAGTACTTC. The chain links TRBV19 to TRBJ2-7; 8 bases line up with TRBD2. In germline, CDR1 is LNHDA, CDR2 SQIVND (reference sequence). J was trimmed by 2 bases and V by 5 bases; bases with no gene match: 5. The CDR3 is 14 residues long.

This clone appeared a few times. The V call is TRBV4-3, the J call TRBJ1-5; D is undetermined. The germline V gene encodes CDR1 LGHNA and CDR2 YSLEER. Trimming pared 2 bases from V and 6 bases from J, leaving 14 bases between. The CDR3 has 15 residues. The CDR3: CASSQTAPSSQPQHF. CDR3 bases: TGCGCCAGCAGCCAAACGGCTCCCTCGAGTCAGCCCCAGCATTTT.

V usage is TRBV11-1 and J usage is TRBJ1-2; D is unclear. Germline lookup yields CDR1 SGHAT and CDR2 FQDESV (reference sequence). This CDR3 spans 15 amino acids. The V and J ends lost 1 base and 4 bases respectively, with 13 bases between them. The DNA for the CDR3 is TGTGCCAGCAGCTTAGGAGATAACGTCGGCTATGGCTACACCTTC. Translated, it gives CASSLGDNVGYGYTF.

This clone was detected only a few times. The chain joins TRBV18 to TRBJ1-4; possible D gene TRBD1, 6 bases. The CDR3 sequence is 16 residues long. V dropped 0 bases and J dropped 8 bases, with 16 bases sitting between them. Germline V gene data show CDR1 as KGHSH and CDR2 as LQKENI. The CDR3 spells CASSPPQGFQGEKLFF. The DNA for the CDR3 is TGTGCCAGCTCACCACCTCAGGGGTTCCAGGGGGAAAAACTGTTTTTT. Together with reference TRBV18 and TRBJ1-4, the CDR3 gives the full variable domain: NAGVMQNPRHLVRRRGQEARLRCSPMKGHSHVYWYRQLPEEGLKFMVYLQKENIIDESGMPKERFSAEFPKEGPSILRIQQVVRGDSAAYFCASSPPQGFQGEKLFFGSGTQLSVL.

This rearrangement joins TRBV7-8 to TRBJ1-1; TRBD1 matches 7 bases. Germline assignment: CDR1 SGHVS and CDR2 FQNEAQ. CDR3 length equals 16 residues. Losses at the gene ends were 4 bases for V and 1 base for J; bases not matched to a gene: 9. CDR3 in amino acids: CASSSPQGYTNTEAFF. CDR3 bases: TGTGCCAGCAGCTCGCCACAGGGGTATACGAACACTGAAGCTTTCTTT.

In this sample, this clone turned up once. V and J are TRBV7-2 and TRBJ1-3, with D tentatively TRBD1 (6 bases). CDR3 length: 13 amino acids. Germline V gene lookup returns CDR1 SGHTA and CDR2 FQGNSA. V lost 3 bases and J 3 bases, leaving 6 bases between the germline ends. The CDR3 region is CASSLDSGNTIYF. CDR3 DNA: TGTGCCAGCAGCTTGGACAGTGGAAACACCATATATTTT.

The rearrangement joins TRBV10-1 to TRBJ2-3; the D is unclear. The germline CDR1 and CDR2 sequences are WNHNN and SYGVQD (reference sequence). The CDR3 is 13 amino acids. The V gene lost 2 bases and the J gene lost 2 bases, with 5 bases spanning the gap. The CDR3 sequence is CASSEPDTDTQYF. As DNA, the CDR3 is TGCGCCAGCAGTGAGCCTGACACAGATACGCAGTATTTT.

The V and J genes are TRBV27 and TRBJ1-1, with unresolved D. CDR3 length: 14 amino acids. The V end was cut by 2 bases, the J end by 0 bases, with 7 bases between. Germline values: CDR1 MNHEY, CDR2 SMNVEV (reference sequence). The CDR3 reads CASSLKGMNTEAFF. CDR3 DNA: TGTGCCAGCAGTTTAAAGGGCATGAACACTGAAGCTTTCTTT.

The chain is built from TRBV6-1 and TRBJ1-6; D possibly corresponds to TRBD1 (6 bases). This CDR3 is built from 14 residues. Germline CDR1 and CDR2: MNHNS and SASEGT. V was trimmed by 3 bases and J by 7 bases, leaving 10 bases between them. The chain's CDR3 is CASSDLGQNSPLHF. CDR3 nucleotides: TGTGCCAGCAGTGACCTCGGACAGAATTCACCCCTCCACTTT.

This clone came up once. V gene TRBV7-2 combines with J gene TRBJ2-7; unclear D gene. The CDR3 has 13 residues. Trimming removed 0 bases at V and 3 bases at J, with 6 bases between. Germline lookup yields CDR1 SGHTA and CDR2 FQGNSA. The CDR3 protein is CASSLAAVYEQYF. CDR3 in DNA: TGTGCCAGCAGCTTAGCTGCCGTCTACGAGCAGTACTTC.

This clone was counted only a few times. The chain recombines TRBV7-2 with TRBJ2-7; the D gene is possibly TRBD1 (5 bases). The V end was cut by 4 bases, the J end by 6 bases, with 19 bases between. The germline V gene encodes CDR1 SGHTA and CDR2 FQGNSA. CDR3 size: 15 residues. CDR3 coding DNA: TGTGCCAGCAGCTCTGAAGGGCAGGGCTTCTCCGAGCAGTACTTC. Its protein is CASSSEGQGFSEQYF.

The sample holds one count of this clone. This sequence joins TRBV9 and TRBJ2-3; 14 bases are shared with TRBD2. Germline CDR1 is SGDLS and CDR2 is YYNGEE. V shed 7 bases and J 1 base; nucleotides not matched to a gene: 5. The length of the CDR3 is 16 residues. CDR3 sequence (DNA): TGTGCCAGCGCGGGACTAGCGGGGGCGGGCACAGATACGCAGTATTTT. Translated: CASAGLAGAGTDTQYF.

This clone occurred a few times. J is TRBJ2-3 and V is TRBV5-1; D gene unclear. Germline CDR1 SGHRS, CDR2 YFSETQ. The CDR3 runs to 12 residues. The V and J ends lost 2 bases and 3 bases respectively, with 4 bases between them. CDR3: CASSFGTDTQYF. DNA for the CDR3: TGCGCCAGCAGCTTTGGGACAGATACGCAGTATTTT.

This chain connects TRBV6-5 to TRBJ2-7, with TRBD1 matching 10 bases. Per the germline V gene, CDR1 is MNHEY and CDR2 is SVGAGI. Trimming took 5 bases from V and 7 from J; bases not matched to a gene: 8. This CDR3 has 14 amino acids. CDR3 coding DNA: TGTGCCAGCAGTCCAGACAGGGGGCGCCGGGAGCAGTACGTC. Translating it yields CASSPDRGRREQYV.

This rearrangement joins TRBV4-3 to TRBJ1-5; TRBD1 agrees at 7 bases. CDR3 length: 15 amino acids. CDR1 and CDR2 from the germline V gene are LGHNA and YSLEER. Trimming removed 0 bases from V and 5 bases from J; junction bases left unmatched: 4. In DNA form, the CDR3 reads TGCGCCAGCAGCCAAGACCAGGGGGTTTATCAGCCCCAGCATTTT. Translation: CASSQDQGVYQPQHF.

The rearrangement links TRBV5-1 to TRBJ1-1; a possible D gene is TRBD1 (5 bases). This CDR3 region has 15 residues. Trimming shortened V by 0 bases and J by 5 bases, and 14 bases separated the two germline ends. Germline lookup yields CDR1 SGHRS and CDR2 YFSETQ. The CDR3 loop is CASSLGSRAGTEAFF. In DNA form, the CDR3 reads TGCGCCAGCAGCTTGGGGTCCAGGGCAGGGACTGAAGCTTTCTTT.

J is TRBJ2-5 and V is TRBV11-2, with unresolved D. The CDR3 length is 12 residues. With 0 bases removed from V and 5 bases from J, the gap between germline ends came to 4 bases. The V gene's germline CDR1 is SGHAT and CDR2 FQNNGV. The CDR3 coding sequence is TGTGCCAGCAGCTTAGATCCCGAGACCCAGTACTTC. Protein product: CASSLDPETQYF.

The CDR3 is CASSLNAAENYGYTF. The CDR3 coding sequence is TGTGCCAGCAGCTTAAATGCTGCGGAAAACTATGGCTACACCTTC. The chain uses TRBV7-2 and TRBJ1-2; D unclear. Trimming shortened V by 2 bases and J by 2 bases, and 12 bases separated the two germline ends. The CDR3 runs 15 residues. Germline V lookup: CDR1 SGHTA, CDR2 FQGNSA. Looking up the rest from reference TRBV7-2 and TRBJ1-2 gives the full variable domain: GAGVSQSPSNKVTEKGKDVELRCDPISGHTALYWYRQSLGQGLEFLIYFQGNSAPDKSGLPSDRFSAERTGGSVSTLTIQRTQQEDSAVYLCASSLNAAENYGYTFGSGTRLTVV.

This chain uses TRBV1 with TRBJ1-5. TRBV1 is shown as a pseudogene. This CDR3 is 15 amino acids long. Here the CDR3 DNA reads TGCACCAGCAGCCTACTGGATAAGAACAATCAGCCCCAGCATTTT. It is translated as CTSSLLDKNNQPQHF.

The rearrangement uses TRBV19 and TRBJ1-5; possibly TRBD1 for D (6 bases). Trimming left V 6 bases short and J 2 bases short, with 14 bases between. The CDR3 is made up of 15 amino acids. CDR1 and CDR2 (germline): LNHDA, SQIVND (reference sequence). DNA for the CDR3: TGTGCCAGTAGGGTCAACAGGGAGGGCAATCAGCCCCAGCATTTT. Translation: CASRVNREGNQPQHF.

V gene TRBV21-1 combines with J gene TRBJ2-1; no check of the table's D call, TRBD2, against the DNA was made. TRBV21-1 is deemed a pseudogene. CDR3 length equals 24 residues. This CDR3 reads CASSNLGRTWGLAGAKYSYNEQFF. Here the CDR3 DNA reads TGTGCCAGCAGCAATCTGGGACGAACCTGGGGACTAGCGGGAGCCAAATACTCCTACAATGAGCAGTTCTTC.

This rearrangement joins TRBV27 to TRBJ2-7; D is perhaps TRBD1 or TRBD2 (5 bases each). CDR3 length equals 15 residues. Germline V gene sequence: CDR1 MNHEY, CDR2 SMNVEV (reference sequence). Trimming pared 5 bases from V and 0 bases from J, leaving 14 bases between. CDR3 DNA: TGTGCCAGCAGTGTTATAAGTGGGGGCTCCTACGAGCAGTACTTC. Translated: CASSVISGGSYEQYF.